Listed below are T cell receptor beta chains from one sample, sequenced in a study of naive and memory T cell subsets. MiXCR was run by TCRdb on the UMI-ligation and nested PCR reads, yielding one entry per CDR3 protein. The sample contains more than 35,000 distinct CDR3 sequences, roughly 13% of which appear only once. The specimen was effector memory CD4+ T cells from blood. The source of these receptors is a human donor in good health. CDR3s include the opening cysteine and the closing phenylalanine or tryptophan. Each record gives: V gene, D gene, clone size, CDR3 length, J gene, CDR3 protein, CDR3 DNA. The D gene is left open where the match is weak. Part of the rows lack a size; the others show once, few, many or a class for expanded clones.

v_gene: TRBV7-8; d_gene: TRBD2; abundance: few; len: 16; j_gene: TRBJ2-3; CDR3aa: CASSLGLAGAADTQYF; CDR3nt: TGTGCCAGCAGCTTAGGTCTAGCGGGAGCGGCAGATACGCAGTATTTT
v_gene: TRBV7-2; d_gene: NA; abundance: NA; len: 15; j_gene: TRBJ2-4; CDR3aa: CASSLAGEGANIQYF; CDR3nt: TGTGCCAGCAGCTTAGCTGGGGAAGGAGCAAACATTCAGTACTTC
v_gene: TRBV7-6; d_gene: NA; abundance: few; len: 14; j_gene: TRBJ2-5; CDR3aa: CASSLRGRQETQYF; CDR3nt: TGTGCCAGCAGCTTAAGAGGCAGGCAAGAGACCCAGTACTTC
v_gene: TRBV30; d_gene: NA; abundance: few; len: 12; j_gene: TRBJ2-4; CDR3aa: CALKTGGNIQYF; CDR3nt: TGTGCACTTAAGACTGGGGGAAACATTCAGTACTTC
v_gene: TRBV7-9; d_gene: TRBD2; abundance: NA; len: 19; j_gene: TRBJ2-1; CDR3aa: CASSRRLAGVESSYNEQFF; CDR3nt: TGTGCCAGCAGCCGACGACTAGCGGGGGTAGAAAGCTCCTACAATGAGCAGTTCTTC
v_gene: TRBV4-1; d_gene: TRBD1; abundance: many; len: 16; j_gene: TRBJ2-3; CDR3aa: CASSQFTGTGADTQYF; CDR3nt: TGCGCCAGCAGCCAGTTTACCGGGACAGGGGCAGATACGCAGTATTTT
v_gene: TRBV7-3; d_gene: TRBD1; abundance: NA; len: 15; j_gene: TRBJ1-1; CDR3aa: CASSLSVGQGSEAFF; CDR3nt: TGTGCCAGCAGCTTATCTGTCGGACAGGGTAGTGAAGCTTTCTTT
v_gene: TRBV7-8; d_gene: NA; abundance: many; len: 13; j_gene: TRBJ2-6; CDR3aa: CASRTRGANVLTF; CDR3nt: TGTGCCAGTAGGACTCGTGGGGCCAACGTCCTGACTTTC
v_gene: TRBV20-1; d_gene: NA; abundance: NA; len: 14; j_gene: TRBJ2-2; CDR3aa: CSAPKAAQPGELFF; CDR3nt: TGCAGTGCTCCAAAGGCAGCCCAGCCCGGGGAGCTGTTTTTT
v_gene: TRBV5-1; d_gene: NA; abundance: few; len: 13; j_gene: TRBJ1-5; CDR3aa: CASSRVGNQPQHF; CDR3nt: TGCGCCAGCAGCAGGGTTGGCAATCAGCCCCAGCATTTT
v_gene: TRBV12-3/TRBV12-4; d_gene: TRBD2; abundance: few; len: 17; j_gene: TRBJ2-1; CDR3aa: CASSLVGSGRAYNEQFF; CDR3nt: TGTGCCAGCAGTTTAGTCGGGAGCGGGAGAGCGTACAATGAGCAGTTCTTC
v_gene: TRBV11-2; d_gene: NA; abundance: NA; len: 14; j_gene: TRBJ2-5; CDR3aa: CASSLARAEETQYF; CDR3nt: TGTGCCAGCAGCTTAGCCCGGGCCGAAGAGACCCAGTACTTC
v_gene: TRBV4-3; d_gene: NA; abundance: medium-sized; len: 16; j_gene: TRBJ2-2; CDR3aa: CASSQEGYQNTGELFF; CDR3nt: TGCGCCAGCAGCCAAGAAGGCTACCAGAACACCGGGGAGCTGTTTTTT
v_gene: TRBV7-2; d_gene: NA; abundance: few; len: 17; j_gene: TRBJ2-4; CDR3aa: CASSLDSAAGTKNIQYF; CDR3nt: TGTGCCAGCAGCTTAGATTCGGCTGCCGGGACCAAAAACATTCAGTACTTC
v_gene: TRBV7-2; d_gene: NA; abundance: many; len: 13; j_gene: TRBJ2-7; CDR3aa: CASSLSIPDKVYF; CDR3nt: TGTGCCAGCAGCTTATCAATCCCCGACAAGGTCTACTTC
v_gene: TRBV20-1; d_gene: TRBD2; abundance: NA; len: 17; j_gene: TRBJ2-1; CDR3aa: CSAPPGLAEGAYNEQFF; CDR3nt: TGCAGTGCTCCCCCGGGACTAGCGGAGGGTGCTTACAATGAGCAGTTCTTC
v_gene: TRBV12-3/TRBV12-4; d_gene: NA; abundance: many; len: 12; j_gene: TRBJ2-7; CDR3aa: CASSLRTYEQYF; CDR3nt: TGTGCCAGCAGTTTAAGGACCTACGAGCAGTACTTC
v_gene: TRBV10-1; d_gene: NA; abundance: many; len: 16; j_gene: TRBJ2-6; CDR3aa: CASIGLFSSGANVLTF; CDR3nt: TGCGCCAGCATAGGACTTTTCTCCTCTGGGGCCAACGTCCTGACTTTC
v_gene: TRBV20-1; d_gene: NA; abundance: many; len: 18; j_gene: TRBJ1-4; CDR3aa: CSARDGWAVSATNEKLFF; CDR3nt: TGCAGTGCTAGAGATGGGTGGGCAGTATCTGCAACTAATGAAAAACTGTTTTTT
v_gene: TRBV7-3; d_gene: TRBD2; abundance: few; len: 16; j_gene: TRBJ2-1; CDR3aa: CASSLTGSGSYNEQFF; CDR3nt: TGTGCCAGCAGCTTAACGGGTAGCGGGAGCTACAATGAGCAGTTCTTC